This T cell receptor beta chain is drawn from a study of blood T cell repertoires in COVID-19. Study at large: The origin of the acute and convalescent COVID-19 samples was the United States, Italy and Spain.

Per the germline V gene, CDR1 is MNHNY and CDR2 is SVGAGI (reference sequence). The trim removed 5 bases at V and 4 bases at J, leaving 8 bases unmatched. This CDR3 region has 15 residues. This table comes from immunoSEQ multiplex PCR, and its TCRdb copy is limited to in-frame clones, with some not included. The table shows about 250,000 clones, with roughly 87% occurring only once. Material for sequencing was peripheral blood. The chain joins TRBV6-6 to TRBJ1-1; 9 positions agree with TRBD1. The clonotype originates from a man aged 18 to 30 with active or convalescent COVID-19. The CDR3 coding sequence is TGTGCCAGCAGTCCGCCTGGACAGGGGAGCACTGAAGCTTTCTTT. Protein product: CASSPPGQGSTEAFF.